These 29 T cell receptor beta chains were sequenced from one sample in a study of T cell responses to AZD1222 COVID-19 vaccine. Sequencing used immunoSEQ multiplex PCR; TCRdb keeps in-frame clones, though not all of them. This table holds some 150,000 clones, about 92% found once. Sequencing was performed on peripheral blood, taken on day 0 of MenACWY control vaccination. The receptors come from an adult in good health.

CDR3 sequence reads: CASSWRDSSNTGELFF. The CDR3 nucleotides are TGCGCCAGCAGCTGGAGGGACAGCTCTAACACCGGGGAGCTGTTTTTT. The rearrangement uses TRBV5-1 and TRBJ2-2, with a tentative D call TRBD1 (7 bases). The CDR3 consists of 16 residues. Germline V gives CDR1 SGHRS, CDR2 YFSETQ. Trimming pared 3 bases from V and 2 bases from J, leaving 14 bases between.

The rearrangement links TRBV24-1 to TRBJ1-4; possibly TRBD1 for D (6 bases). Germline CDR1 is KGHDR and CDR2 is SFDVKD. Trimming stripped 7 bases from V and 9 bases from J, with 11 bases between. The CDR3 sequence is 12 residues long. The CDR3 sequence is CATRGQGQKLFF. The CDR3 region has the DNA TGTGCCACCAGGGGCCAGGGGCAAAAACTGTTTTTT.

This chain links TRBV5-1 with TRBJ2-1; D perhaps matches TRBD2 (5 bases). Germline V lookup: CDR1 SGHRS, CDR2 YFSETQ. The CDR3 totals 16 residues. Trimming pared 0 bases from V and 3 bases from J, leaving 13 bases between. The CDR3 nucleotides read TGCGCCAGCAGCTTGGTGGTTAGCGAGAACTACAATGAGCAGTTCTTC. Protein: CASSLVVSENYNEQFF. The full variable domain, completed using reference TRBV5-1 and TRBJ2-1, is KAGVTQTPRYLIKTRGQQVTLSCSPISGHRSVSWYQQTPGQGLQFLFEYFSETQRNKGNFPGRFSGRQFSNSRSEMNVSTLELGDSALYLCASSLVVSENYNEQFFGPGTRLTVL.

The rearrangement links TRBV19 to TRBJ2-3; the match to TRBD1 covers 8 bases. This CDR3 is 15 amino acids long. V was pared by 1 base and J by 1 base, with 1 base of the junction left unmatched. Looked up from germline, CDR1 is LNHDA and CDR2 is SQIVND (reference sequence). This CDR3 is CASSIAGQGTDTQYF. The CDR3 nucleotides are TGTGCCAGTAGTATAGCGGGACAGGGCACAGATACGCAGTATTTT.

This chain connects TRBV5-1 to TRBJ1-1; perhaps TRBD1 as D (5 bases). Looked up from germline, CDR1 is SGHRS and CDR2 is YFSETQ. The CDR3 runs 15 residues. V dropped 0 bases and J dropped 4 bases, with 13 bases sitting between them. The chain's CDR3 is CASSLGVGDGTEAFF. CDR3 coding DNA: TGCGCCAGCAGCTTGGGGGTAGGGGACGGCACTGAAGCTTTCTTT.

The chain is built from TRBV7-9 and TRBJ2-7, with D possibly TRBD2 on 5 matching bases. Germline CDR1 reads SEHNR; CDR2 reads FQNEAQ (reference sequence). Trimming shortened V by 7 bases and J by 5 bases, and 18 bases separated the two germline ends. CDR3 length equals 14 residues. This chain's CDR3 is CASMQDPRGDEQYF. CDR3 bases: TGTGCCAGCATGCAGGACCCCCGGGGAGACGAGCAGTACTTC.

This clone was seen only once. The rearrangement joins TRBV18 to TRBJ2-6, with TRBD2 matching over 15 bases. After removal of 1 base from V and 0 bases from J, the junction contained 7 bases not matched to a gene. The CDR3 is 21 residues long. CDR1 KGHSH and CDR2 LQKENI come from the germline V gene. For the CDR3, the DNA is TGTGCCAGCTCACCACAGGGACTAGCGGGAGGCTACCTCTCTGGGGCCAACGTCCTGACTTTC. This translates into CASSPQGLAGGYLSGANVLTF.

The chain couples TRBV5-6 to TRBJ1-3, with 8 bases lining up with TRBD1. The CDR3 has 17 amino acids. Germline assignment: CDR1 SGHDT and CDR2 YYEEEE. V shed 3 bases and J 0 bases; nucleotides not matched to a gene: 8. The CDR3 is CASSYGTGLYSGNTIYF. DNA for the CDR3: TGTGCCAGCAGCTACGGGACAGGCCTCTACTCTGGAAACACCATATATTTT.

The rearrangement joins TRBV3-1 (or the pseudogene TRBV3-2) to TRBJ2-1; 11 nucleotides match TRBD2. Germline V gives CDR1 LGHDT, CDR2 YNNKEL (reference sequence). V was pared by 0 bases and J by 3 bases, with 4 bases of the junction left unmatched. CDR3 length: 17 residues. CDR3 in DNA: TGTGCCAGCAGCCAAGATCCTGGGACTAGCGGCTACAATGAGCAGTTCTTC. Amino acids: CASSQDPGTSGYNEQFF.

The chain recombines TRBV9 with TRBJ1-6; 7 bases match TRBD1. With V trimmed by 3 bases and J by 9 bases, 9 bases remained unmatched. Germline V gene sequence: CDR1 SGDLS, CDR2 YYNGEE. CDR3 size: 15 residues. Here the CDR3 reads CASSGSTGVGSPLHF. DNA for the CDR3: TGTGCCAGCAGCGGCTCAACAGGGGTGGGTTCACCCCTCCACTTT.

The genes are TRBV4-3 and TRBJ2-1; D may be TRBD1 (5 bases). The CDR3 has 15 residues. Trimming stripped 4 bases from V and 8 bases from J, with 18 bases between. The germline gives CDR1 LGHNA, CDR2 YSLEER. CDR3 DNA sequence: TGCGCCAGCAGCCCCCGGTCCCCCACAGGCGATGAGCAGTTCTTC. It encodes CASSPRSPTGDEQFF.

CDR3: CASSLFDSVNTEAFF. For the CDR3, the DNA is TGTGCCAGCAGCTTATTTGATTCGGTGAACACTGAAGCTTTCTTT. The chain joins TRBV13 to TRBJ1-1; D call uncertain. Per the germline V gene, CDR1 is PRHDT and CDR2 is FYEKMQ (reference sequence). V was pared by 2 bases and J by 0 bases, with 10 bases between. This CDR3 contains 15 residues.

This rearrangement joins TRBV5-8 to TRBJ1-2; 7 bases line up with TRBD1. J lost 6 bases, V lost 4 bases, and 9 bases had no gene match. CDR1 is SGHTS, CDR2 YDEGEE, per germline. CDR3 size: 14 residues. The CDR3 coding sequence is TGTGCCAGCAGCAGCAGAGGGACAGCGGATGGCTACACCTTC. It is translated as CASSSRGTADGYTF.

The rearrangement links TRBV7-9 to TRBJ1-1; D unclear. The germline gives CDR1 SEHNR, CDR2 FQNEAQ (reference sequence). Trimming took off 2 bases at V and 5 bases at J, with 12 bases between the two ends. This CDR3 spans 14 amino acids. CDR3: CASSLSVKWTEAFF. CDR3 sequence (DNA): TGTGCCAGCAGCTTATCGGTCAAGTGGACTGAAGCTTTCTTT.

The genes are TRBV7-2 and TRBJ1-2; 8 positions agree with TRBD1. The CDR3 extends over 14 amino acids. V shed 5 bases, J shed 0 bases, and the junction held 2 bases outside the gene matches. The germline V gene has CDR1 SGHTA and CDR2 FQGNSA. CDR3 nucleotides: TGTGCCAGCAGCGCACAGGGGGCTAACTATGGCTACACCTTC. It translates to CASSAQGANYGYTF.

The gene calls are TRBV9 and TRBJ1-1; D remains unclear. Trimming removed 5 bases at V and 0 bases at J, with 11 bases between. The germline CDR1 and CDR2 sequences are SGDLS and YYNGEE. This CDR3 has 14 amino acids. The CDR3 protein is CASSPDTMNTEAFF. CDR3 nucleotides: TGTGCCAGCAGTCCTGACACCATGAACACTGAAGCTTTCTTT.

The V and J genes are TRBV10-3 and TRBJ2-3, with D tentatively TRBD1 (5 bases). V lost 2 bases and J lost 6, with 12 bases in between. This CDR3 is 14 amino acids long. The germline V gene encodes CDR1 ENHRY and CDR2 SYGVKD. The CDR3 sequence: CAISEGHPLDTQYF. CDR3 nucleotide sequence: TGTGCCATCAGTGAGGGACATCCCTTGGATACGCAGTATTTT.

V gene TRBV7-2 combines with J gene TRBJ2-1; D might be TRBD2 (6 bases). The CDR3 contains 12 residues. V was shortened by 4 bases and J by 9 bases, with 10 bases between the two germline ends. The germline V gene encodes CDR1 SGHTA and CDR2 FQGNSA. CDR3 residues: CASSYGTSEQFF. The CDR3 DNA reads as TGTGCCAGCAGCTACGGGACTTCTGAGCAGTTCTTC.

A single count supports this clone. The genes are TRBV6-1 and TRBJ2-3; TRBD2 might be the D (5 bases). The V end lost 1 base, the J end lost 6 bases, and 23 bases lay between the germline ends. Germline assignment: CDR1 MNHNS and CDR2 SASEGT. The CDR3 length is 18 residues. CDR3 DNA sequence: TGTGCCAGCAGTGAAGAGGGCGGGCAAGCAAGGAGATGGGATACGCAGTATTTT. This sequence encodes CASSEEGGQARRWDTQYF.

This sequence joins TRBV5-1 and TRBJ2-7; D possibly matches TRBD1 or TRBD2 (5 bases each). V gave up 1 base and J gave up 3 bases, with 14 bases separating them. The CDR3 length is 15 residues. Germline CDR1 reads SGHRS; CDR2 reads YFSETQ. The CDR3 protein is CASSLTPGTDYEQYF. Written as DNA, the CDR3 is TGCGCCAGCAGCTTGACTCCCGGGACGGACTACGAGCAGTACTTC. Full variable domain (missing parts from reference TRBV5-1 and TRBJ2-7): KAGVTQTPRYLIKTRGQQVTLSCSPISGHRSVSWYQQTPGQGLQFLFEYFSETQRNKGNFPGRFSGRQFSNSRSEMNVSTLELGDSALYLCASSLTPGTDYEQYFGPGTRLTVT.

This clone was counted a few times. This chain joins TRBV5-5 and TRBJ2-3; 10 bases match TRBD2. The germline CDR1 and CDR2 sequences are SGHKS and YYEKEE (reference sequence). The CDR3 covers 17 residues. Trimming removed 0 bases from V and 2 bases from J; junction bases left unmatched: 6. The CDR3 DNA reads TGTGCCAGCAGCTTGGTCGGAGGACTAGCGGTCACAGATACGCAGTATTTT. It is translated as CASSLVGGLAVTDTQYF.

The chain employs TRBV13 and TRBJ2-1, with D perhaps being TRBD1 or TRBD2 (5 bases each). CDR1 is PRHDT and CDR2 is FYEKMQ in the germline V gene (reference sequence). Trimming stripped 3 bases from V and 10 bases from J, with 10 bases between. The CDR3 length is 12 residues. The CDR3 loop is CASSFGGHEQFF. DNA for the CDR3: TGTGCCAGCAGCTTTGGGGGTCACGAGCAGTTCTTC.

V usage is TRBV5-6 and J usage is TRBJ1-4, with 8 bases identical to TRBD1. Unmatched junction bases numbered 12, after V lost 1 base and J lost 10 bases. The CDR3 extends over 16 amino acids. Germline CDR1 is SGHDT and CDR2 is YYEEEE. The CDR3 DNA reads TGTGCCAGCAGCTTGTTACAGGGGGAGATTTCGGCAAAACTGTTTTTT. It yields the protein CASSLLQGEISAKLFF.

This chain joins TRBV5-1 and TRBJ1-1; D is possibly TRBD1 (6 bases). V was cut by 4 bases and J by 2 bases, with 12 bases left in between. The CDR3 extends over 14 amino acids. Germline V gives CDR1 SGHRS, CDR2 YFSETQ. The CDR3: CASSGQQINTEAFF. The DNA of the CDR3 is TGCGCCAGCAGCGGACAGCAAATTAACACTGAAGCTTTCTTT.

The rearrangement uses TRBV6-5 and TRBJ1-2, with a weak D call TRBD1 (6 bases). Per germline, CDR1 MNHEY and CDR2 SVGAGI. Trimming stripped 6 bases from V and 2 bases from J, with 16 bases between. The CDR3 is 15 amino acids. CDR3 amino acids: CASRTRTEKNYGYTF. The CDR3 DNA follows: TGTGCCAGCAGAACCCGGACAGAAAAAAACTATGGCTACACCTTC.

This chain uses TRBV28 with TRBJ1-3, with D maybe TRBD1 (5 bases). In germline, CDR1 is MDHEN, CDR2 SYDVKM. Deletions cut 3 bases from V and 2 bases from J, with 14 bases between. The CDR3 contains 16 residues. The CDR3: CASSFDQEGPGNTIYF. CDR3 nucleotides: TGTGCCAGCAGTTTTGATCAGGAGGGGCCTGGAAACACCATATATTTT.

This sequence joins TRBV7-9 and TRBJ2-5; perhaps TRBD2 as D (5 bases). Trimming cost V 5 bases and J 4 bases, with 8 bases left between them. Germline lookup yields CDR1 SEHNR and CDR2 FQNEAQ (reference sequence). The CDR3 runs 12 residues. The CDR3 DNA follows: TGTGCCAGCAGCCTCGGACTAGAGACCCAGTACTTC. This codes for CASSLGLETQYF.

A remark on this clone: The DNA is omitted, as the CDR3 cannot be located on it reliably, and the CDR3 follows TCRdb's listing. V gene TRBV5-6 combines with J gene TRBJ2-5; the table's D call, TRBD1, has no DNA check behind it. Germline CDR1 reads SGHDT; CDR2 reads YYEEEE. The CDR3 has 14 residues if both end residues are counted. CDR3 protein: CASSSTVRRETQYF.

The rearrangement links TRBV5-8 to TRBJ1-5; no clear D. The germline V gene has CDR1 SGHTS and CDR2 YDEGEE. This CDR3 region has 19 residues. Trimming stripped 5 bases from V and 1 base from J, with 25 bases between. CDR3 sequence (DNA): TGTGCCAGCAGTTTCAGACGGAGCACAGCCTTAGGAAGCAATCAGCCCCAGCATTTT. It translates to CASSFRRSTALGSNQPQHF.